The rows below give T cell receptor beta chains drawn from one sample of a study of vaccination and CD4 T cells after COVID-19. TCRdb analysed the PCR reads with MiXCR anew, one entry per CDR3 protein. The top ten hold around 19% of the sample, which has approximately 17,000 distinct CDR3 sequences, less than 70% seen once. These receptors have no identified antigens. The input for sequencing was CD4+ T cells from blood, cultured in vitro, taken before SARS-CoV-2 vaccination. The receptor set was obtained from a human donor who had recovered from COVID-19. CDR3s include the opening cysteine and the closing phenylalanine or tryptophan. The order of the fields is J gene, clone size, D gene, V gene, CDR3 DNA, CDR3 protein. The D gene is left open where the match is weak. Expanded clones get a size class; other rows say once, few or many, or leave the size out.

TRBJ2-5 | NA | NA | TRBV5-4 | TGTGCCAGCAGCTTTATCTTCGAGACCCAGTACTTC | CASSFIFETQYF
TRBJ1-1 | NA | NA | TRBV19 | TGTGCCAGTAGTGCCCGGTTGGAAGCTTTCTTT | CASSARLEAFF
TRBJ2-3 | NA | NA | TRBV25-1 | TGTGCCAGCAGCGGAAGGGCGGAAAGCACAACAGATACGCAGTATTTT | CASSGRAESTTDTQYF
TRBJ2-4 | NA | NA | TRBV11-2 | TGTGCCAGCAGCTTAGATCAGGTGACGCTAAACATTCAGTACTTC | CASSLDQVTLNIQYF
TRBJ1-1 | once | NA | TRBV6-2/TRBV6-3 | TGTGCCAGCAGCCGCGGGTACCCGAATGAAGCTTTCTTT | CASSRGYPNEAFF
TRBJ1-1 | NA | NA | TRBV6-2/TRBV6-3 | TGTGCCAGCAGAACAACCGGAAGGGGGATGCGGTATGGTGAAGCTTTCTTT | CASRTTGRGMRYGEAFF
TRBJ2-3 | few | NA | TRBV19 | TGTGCCAGTAACCCCCTAGGTGCAGGTAGCACAGATACGCAGTATTTT | CASNPLGAGSTDTQYF
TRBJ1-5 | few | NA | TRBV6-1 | TGTGCCACCCGACAAGGGAATCAGCCCCAGCATTTT | CATRQGNQPQHF
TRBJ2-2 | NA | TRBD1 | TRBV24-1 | TGTGCCACCAGTGAATCCGGACAGGGTGAGGCCGGGGAGCTGTTTTTT | CATSESGQGEAGELFF
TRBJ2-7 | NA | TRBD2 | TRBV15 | TGTGCCACCAGCAGCTGGCTAGCGGGATCCACAAAGTACGAGCAGTACTTC | CATSSWLAGSTKYEQYF
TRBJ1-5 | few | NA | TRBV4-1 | TGCGCCAGCTCTCCCGTGAGGGCAGGGATGAATCAGCCCCAGCATTTT | CASSPVRAGMNQPQHF
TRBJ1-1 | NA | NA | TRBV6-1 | TGTGCCAGCAGTGAAGGTGGCACGAACACTGAAGCTTTCTTT | CASSEGGTNTEAFF
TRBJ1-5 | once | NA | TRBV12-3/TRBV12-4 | TGTGCCAGCAGTTTAGTAGGTTTATGGCAGCCCCAGCATTTT | CASSLVGLWQPQHF
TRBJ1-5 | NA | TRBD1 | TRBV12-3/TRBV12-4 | TGTGCCAGCACCGTTGGACAGGCTATTCTCAATCAGCCCCAGCATTTT | CASTVGQAILNQPQHF
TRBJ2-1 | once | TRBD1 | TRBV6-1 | TGTGCCAGCAGTGAAAGCAGGGGGCCCTACAATGAGCAGTTCTTC | CASSESRGPYNEQFF
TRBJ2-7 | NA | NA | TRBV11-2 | TGTGCCAGCAGCCGGAGCGGGTCCGAGCAGTACTTC | CASSRSGSEQYF
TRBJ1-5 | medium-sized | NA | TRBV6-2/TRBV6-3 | TGTGCCAGCAGTTACTCGACAGACACTCAGCCCCAGCATTTT | CASSYSTDTQPQHF
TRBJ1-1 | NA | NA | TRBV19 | TGTGCCAGTAGTGTTACAGGGTCTGTCACTGAAGCTTTCTTT | CASSVTGSVTEAFF
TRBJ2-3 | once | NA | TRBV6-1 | TGTGCCAGCAGTGGGGAGACTAGCACAGATACGCAGTATTTT | CASSGETSTDTQYF
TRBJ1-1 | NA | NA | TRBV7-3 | TGTGCCAGCAGCTCACTTGGGGGACTCCACACTGAAGCTTTCTTT | CASSSLGGLHTEAFF
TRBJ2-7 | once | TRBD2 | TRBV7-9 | TGTGCCAGCAGCCAGCGGGGCGGGGGGGGCTCCTACGAGCAGTACTTC | CASSQRGGGGSYEQYF
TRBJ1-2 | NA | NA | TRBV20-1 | TGCAGTGCTAGCCAGGGAGGAGGCTATGGCTACACCTTC | CSASQGGGYGYTF
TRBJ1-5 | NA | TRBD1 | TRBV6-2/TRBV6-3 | TGTGCCAGCAGTTCCCGGCAGGGGGGCAATCAGCCCCAGCATTTT | CASSSRQGGNQPQHF
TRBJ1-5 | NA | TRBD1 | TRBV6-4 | TGTGCCAACAATCCGGGACAGGGGGCGTGGGGCAATCAGCCCCAGCATTTT | CANNPGQGAWGNQPQHF
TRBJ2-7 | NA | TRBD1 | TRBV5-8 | TGTGCCAGCAGCCCCACCGGGACAGGCACCTACGAGCAGTACTTC | CASSPTGTGTYEQYF
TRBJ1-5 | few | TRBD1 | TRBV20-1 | TGCAGTGCTTTTGGACAGGGGGGCCAGCCCCAGCATTTT | CSAFGQGGQPQHF
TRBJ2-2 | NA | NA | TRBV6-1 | TGTGGAACAGGAACGGCGAACACCGGGGAGCTGTTTTTT | CGTGTANTGELFF
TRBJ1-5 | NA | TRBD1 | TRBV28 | TGTGCCAGCAGGCCGAACAGGGGTAGGGGTCAGCCCCAGCATTTT | CASRPNRGRGQPQHF